These T cell receptor beta chains were read from a single sample in a study of blood T cell repertoires in COVID-19. Libraries were prepared by immunoSEQ multiplex PCR; TCRdb keeps only in-frame clonotypes and omits some of them. The sample contains hundreds of thousands of clones, approximately 90% of which appear only once. Sequenced: peripheral blood. The origin of the receptors is a woman aged 25 to 39 with acute or convalescent COVID-19. The CDR3 runs from the conserved cysteine through the conserved F or W. Each record gives: CDR3 protein, CDR3 length, V gene, clone size, J gene. For some rows the clone size is stated as once, few or many, or as a class when expanded; others skip it.

cdr3_aa: CASSLWVPDRSNEKLFF; cdr3_length: 17; v_call: TRBV11-2; clone_size: .; j_call: TRBJ1-4
cdr3_aa: CASSSNRGSTDTQYF; cdr3_length: 15; v_call: TRBV7-6; clone_size: once; j_call: TRBJ2-3
cdr3_aa: CASIPGQGHTIYF; cdr3_length: 13; v_call: TRBV2; clone_size: .; j_call: TRBJ1-3
cdr3_aa: CASSLALGRGSTGELFF; cdr3_length: 17; v_call: TRBV7-8; clone_size: once; j_call: TRBJ2-2
cdr3_aa: CASGTGTPSGNTIYF; cdr3_length: 15; v_call: TRBV5-1; clone_size: .; j_call: TRBJ1-3
cdr3_aa: CASSTLGLDSYEQYF; cdr3_length: 15; v_call: TRBV5-1; clone_size: .; j_call: TRBJ2-7
cdr3_aa: CSVVPQGKSTDTQYF; cdr3_length: 15; v_call: TRBV29-1; clone_size: .; j_call: TRBJ2-3
cdr3_aa: CASSLTGGPPPLHF; cdr3_length: 14; v_call: TRBV27; clone_size: .; j_call: TRBJ1-6
cdr3_aa: CASSRQNNQPQHF; cdr3_length: 13; v_call: TRBV7-7; clone_size: few; j_call: TRBJ1-5
cdr3_aa: CASSPLGERGGVLGTQYF; cdr3_length: 18; v_call: TRBV27; clone_size: few; j_call: TRBJ2-3
cdr3_aa: CASSWGWTDQETQYF; cdr3_length: 15; v_call: TRBV5-5; clone_size: .; j_call: TRBJ2-5
cdr3_aa: CATSRDSAENGGKLFF; cdr3_length: 16; v_call: TRBV15; clone_size: once; j_call: TRBJ1-4
cdr3_aa: CASSLSGMNTEAFF; cdr3_length: 14; v_call: TRBV7-3; clone_size: .; j_call: TRBJ1-1
cdr3_aa: CASSQDSRTGVTEAFF; cdr3_length: 16; v_call: TRBV4-2; clone_size: .; j_call: TRBJ1-1
cdr3_aa: CASSLGQGGFGYTF; cdr3_length: 14; v_call: TRBV19; clone_size: .; j_call: TRBJ1-2
cdr3_aa: CASQPQQGTYEQYF; cdr3_length: 14; v_call: TRBV6-5; clone_size: .; j_call: TRBJ2-7
cdr3_aa: CATGRAQDIVEQFF; cdr3_length: 14; v_call: TRBV10-2; clone_size: once; j_call: TRBJ2-1
cdr3_aa: CASSLTGTGGSGYGYTF; cdr3_length: 17; v_call: TRBV28; clone_size: .; j_call: TRBJ1-2
cdr3_aa: CASRSLITSAEAFF; cdr3_length: 14; v_call: TRBV2; clone_size: .; j_call: TRBJ1-1
cdr3_aa: CACRQGTQPQHF; cdr3_length: 12; v_call: TRBV30; clone_size: .; j_call: TRBJ1-5
cdr3_aa: CASPEGDLFF; cdr3_length: 10; v_call: TRBV19; clone_size: .; j_call: TRBJ1-4
cdr3_aa: CAWSVPGESYEQYF; cdr3_length: 14; v_call: TRBV30; clone_size: .; j_call: TRBJ2-7
cdr3_aa: CASRYRQVDEKLFF; cdr3_length: 14; v_call: TRBV6-6; clone_size: .; j_call: TRBJ1-4
cdr3_aa: CASSRTGAPNSPLHF; cdr3_length: 15; v_call: TRBV9; clone_size: .; j_call: TRBJ1-6
cdr3_aa: CSASPPGRNQPQHF; cdr3_length: 14; v_call: TRBV20-1; clone_size: .; j_call: TRBJ1-5
cdr3_aa: CASSILGGQQNTEAFF; cdr3_length: 16; v_call: TRBV19; clone_size: few; j_call: TRBJ1-1
cdr3_aa: CASSQLSSGANVLTF; cdr3_length: 15; v_call: TRBV14; clone_size: once; j_call: TRBJ2-6
cdr3_aa: CASSLAPGESYEQYF; cdr3_length: 15; v_call: TRBV5-5; clone_size: .; j_call: TRBJ2-7
cdr3_aa: CSVEGLADPPSTDTQYF; cdr3_length: 17; v_call: TRBV29-1; clone_size: .; j_call: TRBJ2-3
cdr3_aa: CASSTGQGNYGYTF; cdr3_length: 14; v_call: TRBV6-7; clone_size: .; j_call: TRBJ1-2
cdr3_aa: CASSAPGTDTGELFF; cdr3_length: 15; v_call: TRBV5-5; clone_size: .; j_call: TRBJ2-2
cdr3_aa: CASSQTPLNTEAFF; cdr3_length: 14; v_call: TRBV4-1; clone_size: .; j_call: TRBJ1-1